The next 10 T cell receptor beta chains were all read from a single sample in a study of early T cells in non-severe SARS-CoV-2 infection. A single record per CDR3 protein comes from TCRdb applying MiXCR to the 5' RACE reads. The sample lists 70,000 to 75,000 distinct CDR3 sequences, roughly an eighth seen once, with about 4.2% in the top ten. The specimen sequenced was whole blood. These receptors were taken from an adult who was a healthcare worker with PCR-confirmed SARS-CoV-2 infection or an uninfected control (not recorded which).

V gene TRBV28 combines with J gene TRBJ2-1; 7 bases fit TRBD2. Trimming removed 5 bases from V and 6 bases from J; junction bases left unmatched: 7. Per the germline V gene, CDR1 is MDHEN and CDR2 is SYDVKM. The CDR3 consists of 14 residues. The CDR3 bases are TGTGCCAGCAGTCCGACACTAGCGTCCAATGAGCAGTTCTTC. Amino acid sequence: CASSPTLASNEQFF.

The chain joins TRBV29-1 to TRBJ2-5; 13 nucleotides align to TRBD2. With V trimmed by 2 bases and J by 1 base, 10 bases remained unmatched. CDR3 length equals 18 residues. Germline loops: CDR1 SQVTM, CDR2 ANQGSEA. Here the CDR3 DNA reads TGCAGCGTTGAAAGCTTAGGACTAGCGGGAGCAGCCCAAGAGACCCAGTACTTC. Its translation is CSVESLGLAGAAQETQYF.

The chain joins TRBV4-1 to TRBJ2-6; D is possibly TRBD1 (6 bases). Looked up from germline, CDR1 is MGHRA and CDR2 is YSYEKL. The V gene lost 0 bases and the J gene lost 0 bases, with 15 bases spanning the gap. There are 19 residues in the CDR3. DNA for the CDR3: TGCGCCAGCAGCCAAGAGATTAGGGACACGAGCTCTGGGGCCAACGTCCTGACTTTC. Translation gives CASSQEIRDTSSGANVLTF.

This rearrangement joins TRBV11-2 to TRBJ2-1; D perhaps matches TRBD2 (6 bases). CDR1 and CDR2 from the germline V gene are SGHAT and FQNNGV. The CDR3 spans 13 residues. With 5 bases removed from V and 8 bases from J, the gap between germline ends came to 13 bases. CDR3 amino acids: CASSELAGHEQFF. The CDR3 nucleotides are TGTGCCAGCAGCGAACTGGCGGGACATGAGCAGTTCTTC.

This clonotype appeared a few times. This CDR3 is CASSSGRGASGQFF. CDR3 DNA sequence: TGTGCCAGCAGCTCCGGTCGGGGGGCTTCTGGGCAGTTCTTC. This chain uses TRBV13 with TRBJ2-1; D might be TRBD2 (7 bases). The CDR3 sequence is 14 residues long. The germline V gene has CDR1 PRHDT and CDR2 FYEKMQ (reference sequence). Trimming removed 4 bases from V and 12 bases from J, with 19 bases in between. The entire variable domain, with the rest obtained from reference TRBV13 and TRBJ2-1, is as follows: AAGVIQSPRHLIKEKRETATLKCYPIPRHDTVYWYQQGPGQDPQFLISFYEKMQSDKGSIPDRFSAQQFSDYHSELNMSSLELGDSALYFCASSSGRGASGQFFGPGTRLTVL.

This clonotype appeared a few times. In nucleotides, the CDR3 is TGTGCCAGCAGCTTCCTGGACGGCCGCCGCACAGATACGCAGTATTTT. Its translation is CASSFLDGRRTDTQYF. V and J are TRBV7-8 and TRBJ2-3; D gene unclear. This CDR3 contains 16 residues. V lost 3 bases to trimming and J lost 1 base, with 14 bases between them. In germline, CDR1 is SGHVS, CDR2 FQNEAQ.

J is TRBJ2-7 and V is TRBV7-8; the match to TRBD2 covers 8 bases. CDR1 and CDR2 from the germline V gene are SGHVS and FQNEAQ. V trimming: 2 bases; J trimming: 3 bases; junction bases outside the gene matches: 9. CDR3 size: 16 residues. The CDR3 reads CASSLWGLEAVYEQYF. Here the CDR3 DNA reads TGTGCCAGCAGCTTATGGGGACTAGAGGCGGTCTACGAGCAGTACTTC.

This clonotype was counted ten times or more. The chain employs TRBV20-1 and TRBJ2-1; D tentatively reads TRBD1 or TRBD2 (5 bases each). The CDR3 has 16 amino acids. V lost 1 base and J lost 7, with 20 bases in between. Germline CDR1 reads DFQATT; CDR2 reads SNEGSKA (reference sequence). The DNA for the CDR3 is TGCAGTGCTAGAGGTGCATCGGGACGGGTTGGGAATGAGCAGTTCTTC. Translation: CSARGASGRVGNEQFF.

The chain recombines TRBV19 with TRBJ2-2, with D tentatively TRBD1 or TRBD2 (5 bases each). V was shortened by 1 base and J by 9 bases, with 9 bases between the two germline ends. The length of the CDR3 is 13 residues. Germline loops: CDR1 LNHDA, CDR2 SQIVND (reference sequence). The CDR3 sequence is CASSIVGDRELFF. CDR3 nucleotides: TGTGCCAGTAGTATAGTAGGGGACCGGGAGCTGTTTTTT.

This clonotype was seen many times. The chain is built from TRBV6-5 and TRBJ1-1, with a tentative D call TRBD1 (5 bases). CDR3 length: 14 residues. CDR1 is MNHEY, CDR2 SVGAGI, per germline. Trimming removed 6 bases at V and 4 bases at J, with 15 bases between. The CDR3 region is CASRPGPSGTEAFF. In DNA, the CDR3 is TGTGCCAGCAGGCCGGGACCGAGTGGCACTGAAGCTTTCTTT.